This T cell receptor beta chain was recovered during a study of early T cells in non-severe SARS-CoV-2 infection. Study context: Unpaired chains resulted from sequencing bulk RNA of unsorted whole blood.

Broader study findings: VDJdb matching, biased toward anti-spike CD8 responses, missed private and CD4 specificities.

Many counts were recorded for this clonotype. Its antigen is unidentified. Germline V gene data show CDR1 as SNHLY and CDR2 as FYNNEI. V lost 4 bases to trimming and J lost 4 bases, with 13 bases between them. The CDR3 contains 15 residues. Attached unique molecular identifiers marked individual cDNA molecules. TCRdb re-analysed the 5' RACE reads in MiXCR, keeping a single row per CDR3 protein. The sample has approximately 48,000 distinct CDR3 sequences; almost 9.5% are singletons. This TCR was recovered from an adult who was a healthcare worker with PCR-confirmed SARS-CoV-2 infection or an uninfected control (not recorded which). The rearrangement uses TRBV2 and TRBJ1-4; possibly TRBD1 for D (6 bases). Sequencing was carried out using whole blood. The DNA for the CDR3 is TGTGCCAGCAGTGGCGTCGGACAGCGTAATGAAAAACTGTTTTTT. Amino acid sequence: CASSGVGQRNEKLFF.